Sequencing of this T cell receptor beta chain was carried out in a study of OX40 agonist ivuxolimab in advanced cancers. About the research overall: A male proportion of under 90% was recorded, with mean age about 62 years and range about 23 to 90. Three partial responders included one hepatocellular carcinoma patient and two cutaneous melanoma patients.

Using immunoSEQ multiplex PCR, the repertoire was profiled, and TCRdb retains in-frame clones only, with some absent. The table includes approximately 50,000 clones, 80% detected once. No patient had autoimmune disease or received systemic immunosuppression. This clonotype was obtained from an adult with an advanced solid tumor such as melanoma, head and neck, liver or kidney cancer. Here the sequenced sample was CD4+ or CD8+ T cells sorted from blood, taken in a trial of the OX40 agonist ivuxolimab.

The CDR3 region is CSPAWNEKLFF. In DNA form, the CDR3 reads TGCAGTCCCGCTTGGAATGAAAAACTGTTTTTT. This rearrangement joins TRBV20-1 to TRBJ1-4; D ambiguous. This CDR3 contains 11 residues. Germline CDR1 reads DFQATT; CDR2 reads SNEGSKA (reference sequence). V dropped 8 bases and J dropped 5 bases, with 9 bases sitting between them.